A selection of T cell receptor beta chains follows, all from one sample in a study of brain T cells in children with intractable seizures. Clones were sequenced by immunoSEQ multiplex PCR, and TCRdb holds only the in-frame ones, with some missing. This sample has a few hundred thousand clones; over 90% occur once, and the top ten carry 5.5% to 6%. The material was peripheral blood, obtained approximately 5 months after surgery. All receptors come from a boy under two years old with tuberous sclerosis and intractable seizures. CDR3s leave out the opening cysteine and the closing phenylalanine or tryptophan.

v_gene	j_gene	CDR3aa
TRBV5-5	TRBJ1-2	ASSLDVTTLYGYT
TRBV21-1	TRBJ2-7	ASSKAHRPEQY
TRBV16	TRBJ1-2	ASSPPGQGANGYT
TRBV27	TRBJ2-6	ASSARGAGANVLT
TRBV21-1	TRBJ1-2	ASSPLRQDGNYGYT
TRBV10-1	TRBJ1-4	ARRSGTAGELF
TRBV6-1	TRBJ2-7	ASSEPRQGGHSYEQY
TRBV7-8	TRBJ2-7	ASSLAGGVQRSYEQY
TRBV3-1/TRBV3-2	TRBJ2-1	ASSLSGGPQQF
TRBV5-4	TRBJ1-6	ASSDGTGRGPLH
TRBV7-6	TRBJ2-7	ASSLVQDSLTDEQY
TRBV27	TRBJ2-2	ASSFGGADTGELF
TRBV6-1	TRBJ2-2	ASSDRGNTGELF
TRBV19	TRBJ1-1	ASIPSGGVIGTEAF
TRBV7-3	TRBJ2-2	ASSLMGGKGTGELF
TRBV5-8	TRBJ1-6	ASSRGGGRKLSSYNSPLH
TRBV21-1	TRBJ2-7	ASSFWRLYEQY
TRBV29-1	TRBJ2-5	SVVNRDLRGTQY
TRBV28	TRBJ2-7	ASSPIPRLAGELDEQY
TRBV30	TRBJ1-6	AWKTQSSYNSPLH
TRBV7-8	TRBJ2-7	ASSLGVRKRPSSYEQY
TRBV7-9	TRBJ1-5	ASSLNGYQPQH
TRBV7-9	TRBJ2-7	ASRGRSSYEQY
TRBV3-1/TRBV3-2	TRBJ1-2	ASSQAERASYGYT
TRBV5-1	TRBJ1-3	ASSLLGFAGNTIY
TRBV7-9	TRBJ1-6	ASSLGRQALNSPLH
TRBV11-3	TRBJ2-1	ASSLRAGAGYNEQF
TRBV21-1	TRBJ2-3	ASSKGWTGGTDTQY
TRBV29-1	TRBJ1-1	SGTGTVTYNEAF
TRBV5-1	TRBJ2-1	ASSLLSGSYNEQF
TRBV7-6	TRBJ1-1	ASSFRGSTEAF
TRBV12-3/TRBV12-4	TRBJ1-2	ASRDRGNYGYT
TRBV7-3	TRBJ1-6	ASSSGDRTPLH
TRBV12-5	TRBJ1-1	ASGSVGCLNTEAF
TRBV7-9	TRBJ1-2	ASSLTGLGYT
TRBV5-6	TRBJ2-7	ASSPGQYLPYYEQY
TRBV3-1/TRBV3-2	TRBJ2-3	ASSPQRGGRTDTQY
TRBV15	TRBJ2-1	ATSRARDSYNEQF
TRBV7-9	TRBJ2-1	ASTQLWGEQF
TRBV12-3/TRBV12-4	TRBJ2-7	ASSPNFYEQY
TRBV6-5	TRBJ2-7	ASTAGGAQYEQY
TRBV30	TRBJ1-5	AWSVGTDNQPQH
TRBV19	TRBJ1-5	ASSLNSNQPQH
TRBV21-1	TRBJ2-1	ASSVPGLINNEQF
TRBV5-8	TRBJ2-5	ASKRLEETQY
TRBV19	TRBJ1-4	ASSNGGQGWEKLF
TRBV6-5	TRBJ1-6	ASSYSDNSPLH
TRBV7-9	TRBJ1-2	ASSADETGVNGYT
TRBV7-8	TRBJ1-1	ASSSRQGTLVGAF
TRBV7-6	TRBJ1-1	ASSLNFGTGEAF
TRBV25-1	TRBJ1-1	ASSEGKGRGLTEAF
TRBV24-1	TRBJ1-2	ATSSEGDYGYT
TRBV4-1	TRBJ2-4	ASSQDSLAKNIQY
TRBV2	TRBJ2-2	ASSDDGTGGRELF